This T cell receptor beta chain is drawn from a study of T cell responses to AZD1222 COVID-19 vaccine. Looked up from germline, CDR1 is SNHLY and CDR2 is FYNNEI. With V trimmed by 5 bases and J by 2 bases, 5 bases remained unmatched. The length of the CDR3 is 14 residues. Assay: immunoSEQ multiplex PCR; the TCRdb copy retains only in-frame clones and omits some. The repertoire holds about 150,000 clones, with around 92% as singletons. Findings and limits, study-wide: Seropositive AZD1222 recipients at baseline numbered only five to seven. Spike-wide coverage was observed for vaccine-associated CD4 TCRs, with dominant responses at 160-218 and 743-854. The study sampled repertoires only after the peak T cell response.

About this clone: Its antigen is undetermined.

Sequenced material: peripheral blood, taken on day 0 of AZD1222 vaccination. The TCR was taken from an adult in good health. This chain connects TRBV2 to TRBJ2-7; TRBD1 aligns across 8 bases. This CDR3 is CASSKDRGPYEQYF. The CDR3 DNA follows: TGTGCCAGCAGTAAAGACAGGGGACCCTACGAGCAGTACTTC.